The next 10 T cell receptor beta chains were all read from a single sample in a study of blood T cell repertoires in COVID-19 (dated by TCRdb to the early 2020s). Receptor amplification or capture employed the immunoSEQ multiplex PCR assay. TCRdb carries this immuneACCESS record with in-frame sequences only. Its versions omit some clonotypes, under half of them owing to an unresolved V gene in the studies checked, with the rest unexplained. The sample table lists roughly 330,000 clones, around 83% of them with a count of one. The ten largest clones capture roughly 1.1% of the sample. Source material: peripheral blood. The source is a woman aged 50 to 65 with acute or convalescent COVID-19.

V and J are TRBV4-1 and TRBJ1-2; unclear D gene. The CDR3 extends over 14 amino acids. Trimming stripped 0 bases from V and 8 bases from J, with 13 bases between. Germline V gene lookup returns CDR1 MGHRA and CDR2 YSYEKL. This CDR3 reads CASSQEGTTDGYTF. In DNA, the CDR3 is TGCGCCAGCAGCCAAGAGGGCACCACCGACGGCTACACCTTC.

This clone appeared a few times. The rearrangement joins TRBV7-2 to TRBJ2-3, with a tentative D call TRBD2 (5 bases). The V and J ends lost 2 bases and 2 bases respectively, with 8 bases between them. Germline CDR1 reads SGHTA; CDR2 reads FQGNSA. The CDR3 length is 14 residues. The CDR3 here is CASSLIAFTDTQYF. CDR3 DNA: TGTGCCAGCAGCTTAATAGCGTTCACAGATACGCAGTATTTT.

The sample holds a few counts of this clone. V is TRBV15 and J is TRBJ1-1; D ambiguous. The V end was cut by 4 bases, the J end by 4 bases, with 13 bases between. Germline CDR1 is LNHNV and CDR2 is YYDKDF (reference sequence). This CDR3 comprises 14 residues. CDR3 DNA: TGTGCCACCAGCAAATATGATTCGGTCACTGAAGCTTTCTTT. It is translated as CATSKYDSVTEAFF.

The chain has TRBV19 and TRBJ1-3; 8 bases fit TRBD1. Germline V CDR1 and CDR2: LNHDA, SQIVND (reference sequence). Trimming removed 6 bases from V and 0 bases from J; junction bases left unmatched: 7. This CDR3 spans 16 amino acids. The CDR3 reads CASSPGQGNSGNTIYF. CDR3 in DNA: TGTGCCAGTAGCCCTGGACAGGGAAACTCTGGAAACACCATATATTTT.

This chain joins TRBV28 and TRBJ1-1; no reliable D call. V was pared by 2 bases and J by 0 bases, with 7 bases between. The CDR3 length is 14 residues. The germline CDR1 and CDR2 sequences are MDHEN and SYDVKM. The CDR3 bases are TGTGCCAGCAGTTTAATATCCGTGAACACTGAAGCTTTCTTT. Translation gives CASSLISVNTEAFF.

The V call is TRBV2, the J call TRBJ1-6; 8 nucleotides align to TRBD1. The CDR3 contains 14 residues. Germline lookup yields CDR1 SNHLY and CDR2 FYNNEI. Trimming at V came to 11 bases and at J to 6 bases, leaving 9 bases not matched to a gene. The CDR3 spells CAARAGQGNSPLHF. The CDR3 DNA sequence: TGTGCCGCAAGAGCCGGACAGGGTAATTCACCCCTCCACTTT.

This chain links TRBV3-1 (or the pseudogene TRBV3-2) with TRBJ1-5; D not certain. CDR1 and CDR2 (germline): LGHDT, YNNKEL (reference sequence). CDR3 length: 14 residues. The ends were cut back, 3 bases at V and 1 base at J, with 7 bases in the middle. Written as DNA, the CDR3 is TGTGCCAGCAGCCAGGCCTCGAGCAATCAGCCCCAGCATTTT. It encodes CASSQASSNQPQHF.

This chain joins TRBV5-1 and TRBJ1-2; TRBD1 aligns across 7 bases. V lost 4 bases to trimming and J lost 3 bases; unmatched junction nucleotides: 12. The CDR3 has 16 residues. CDR1 is SGHRS and CDR2 is YFSETQ in the germline V gene. For the CDR3, the DNA is TGCGCCAGCAGCAAAGGGGACAGTACGTCGGACTATGGCTACACCTTC. Translated, it gives CASSKGDSTSDYGYTF. Based on the CDR3 plus reference TRBV5-1 and TRBJ1-2, the full variable domain is KAGVTQTPRYLIKTRGQQVTLSCSPISGHRSVSWYQQTPGQGLQFLFEYFSETQRNKGNFPGRFSGRQFSNSRSEMNVSTLELGDSALYLCASSKGDSTSDYGYTFGSGTRLTVV.

DNA for the CDR3: TGTGCCAGCAGCGTAGATGGGGACAGGGGTCGTGAGCAGTACTTC. Protein: CASSVDGDRGREQYF. The rearrangement uses TRBV9 and TRBJ2-7, with 10 bases fitting TRBD1. Looked up from germline, CDR1 is SGDLS and CDR2 is YYNGEE. CDR3 length: 15 amino acids. After removal of 0 bases from V and 7 bases from J, the junction contained 7 bases not matched to a gene.

The genes are TRBV27 and TRBJ2-2; perhaps TRBD2 as D (6 bases). In germline, CDR1 is MNHEY, CDR2 SMNVEV (reference sequence). Trimming took off 6 bases at V and 1 base at J, with 12 bases between the two ends. This CDR3 comprises 15 residues. Here the CDR3 reads CASSSGTVNTGELFF. DNA for the CDR3: TGTGCCAGCAGCTCCGGGACTGTGAACACCGGGGAGCTGTTTTTT.